This TCR beta chain is drawn from a study of T cell responses to AZD1222 COVID-19 vaccine. Study-level findings and limits: In all cases, repertoires were sampled only after the peak T cell response. Regions 160-218 and 743-854 dominated among vaccine-associated CD4 TCRs spanning spike. A reported finding is that nearly half of spike-specific TCRs target unmutated variant regions. Baseline seropositives among AZD1222 recipients totaled only five to seven.

V was shortened by 5 bases and J by 3 bases, with 11 bases between the two germline ends. This CDR3 contains 13 residues. Per germline, CDR1 SEHNR and CDR2 FQNEAQ (reference sequence). This clone was counted between two and nine times. Its antigen is not identified. Assay used: immunoSEQ multiplex PCR; TCRdb lists only in-frame clones, some missing. Of 150,000 to 200,000 clones listed, about 91% are singletons. The rearrangement links TRBV7-9 to TRBJ2-7, with D possibly TRBD1 on 5 matching bases. The starting material was peripheral blood, obtained 28 days after the second AZD1222 dose. The TCR comes from an adult who received the AZD1222 COVID-19 vaccine. The CDR3 here is CASSTAGFYEQYF. The CDR3 DNA is TGTGCCAGCAGCACTGCAGGGTTCTACGAGCAGTACTTC.